The 30 T cell receptor beta chains below all came from one sample that was sequenced in a study of shared clonotypes between healthy human individuals. CD45RO-negative CD8 cells positively selected for CCR7 made up the naive population, which excluded terminally differentiated effector memory CD45RA+ cells. The protocol was immunoSEQ multiplex PCR, while the TCRdb copy is restricted to in-frame clones and leaves out a portion. The table includes about 2 million clones, 85% to 95% detected once. Sequenced input: naive CD8+ T cells sorted from blood. All receptors come from a man between 18 and 35 years old in good health.

The rearrangement joins TRBV13 to TRBJ2-1; 13 positions agree with TRBD2. Germline CDR1 PRHDT, CDR2 FYEKMQ (reference sequence). The CDR3 has 17 residues. The trim removed 1 base at V and 2 bases at J, leaving 2 bases unmatched. DNA of the CDR3: TGTGCCAGCAGCTTAGTTGGGACTAGCGGGGCCTACAATGAGCAGTTCTTC. Protein: CASSLVGTSGAYNEQFF.

About this clone: It may be a read error: a sequence one base away is much more abundant. This CDR3 is also generated by other DNA sequences in the sample. In DNA form, the CDR3 reads TGCGCCAGCAGCCAAGTACGGGATGAGCAGTTCTTC. Translating gives CASSQVRDEQFF. The V and J genes are TRBV4-1 and TRBJ2-1; D unclear. The germline gives CDR1 MGHRA, CDR2 YSYEKL. V lost 1 base, J lost 8 bases, and 6 bases lay in between. This CDR3 contains 12 residues.

As to this clone: This specimen includes other DNA sequences encoding the same CDR3. The rearrangement links TRBV27 to TRBJ2-7; TRBD2 agrees at 8 bases. The CDR3 is made up of 15 amino acids. V was clipped by 5 bases and J by 0 bases; unmatched bases: 6. Germline-derived CDR1 and CDR2 are MNHEY and SMNVEV (reference sequence). CDR3 amino acids: CASSPSGGSSYEQYF. DNA of the CDR3: TGTGCCAGCAGTCCCAGCGGGGGTAGCTCCTACGAGCAGTACTTC.

CDR3 nucleotides: TGTGCCAGCAGCCGAACGACAGGGGAAGGCTATGGCTACACCTTC. Protein sequence: CASSRTTGEGYGYTF. The V and J genes are TRBV5-6 and TRBJ1-2; 8 nucleotides line up with TRBD1. CDR3 length: 15 amino acids. Germline V gene lookup returns CDR1 SGHDT and CDR2 YYEEEE. The J segment lost 4 bases and the V segment lost 4 bases, leaving 9 bases of the junction unmatched.

V and J are TRBV5-1 and TRBJ2-3; D not resolved. The germline V gene has CDR1 SGHRS and CDR2 YFSETQ. V was shortened by 0 bases and J by 2 bases, with 7 bases between the two germline ends. This CDR3 has 14 amino acids. The CDR3 loop is CASSLEPVTDTQYF. The CDR3 DNA reads TGCGCCAGCAGCTTGGAACCAGTCACAGATACGCAGTATTTT.

The chain has TRBV11-2 and TRBJ2-3; D gene unclear. The CDR3 covers 13 residues. Trimming took off 3 bases at V and 6 bases at J, with 10 bases between the two ends. Germline V gives CDR1 SGHAT, CDR2 FQNNGV. CDR3 residues: CASSLFLGDTQYF. CDR3 nucleotides: TGTGCCAGCAGCTTGTTCTTGGGCGATACGCAGTATTTT.

This chain joins TRBV4-1 and TRBJ2-1; D uncertain. The CDR3 is 13 residues long. Trimming cost V 0 bases and J 10 bases, with 10 bases left between them. The germline CDR1 and CDR2 sequences are MGHRA and YSYEKL. In DNA form, the CDR3 reads TGCGCCAGCAGCCAAGATCGGCAGGCCGAGCAGTTCTTC. Translating it yields CASSQDRQAEQFF.

About this clone: A far larger clone is a single base away, which makes a read error likely. The sample holds other DNA sequences that translate to the same CDR3. The rearrangement joins TRBV11-2 to TRBJ2-2; perhaps TRBD1 as D (5 bases). CDR1 and CDR2 from the germline V gene are SGHAT and FQNNGV. This CDR3 comprises 14 residues. V lost 2 bases and J 1 base, leaving 5 bases between the germline ends. CDR3 nucleotide sequence: TGTGCCAGCAGCTTACAGGGGAACACCGGGGAGCTGTTTTTT. This sequence encodes CASSLQGNTGELFF.

The rearrangement uses TRBV4-2 and TRBJ1-5, with TRBD1 matching over 7 bases. CDR3 size: 15 residues. The ends lost 3 bases at V and 0 bases at J; junction bases unmatched: 2. Germline V CDR1 and CDR2: LGHNA, YNFKEQ. In DNA, the CDR3 is TGTGCCAGCAGCCAGGGACAGAATAGCAATCAGCCCCAGCATTTT. This gives the protein CASSQGQNSNQPQHF.

The gene calls are TRBV5-1 and TRBJ1-2, with D unclear. Trimming pared 0 bases from V and 8 bases from J, leaving 14 bases between. Germline assignment: CDR1 SGHRS and CDR2 YFSETQ. This CDR3 is 14 amino acids long. CDR3 nucleotides: TGCGCCAGCAGCTTGGGCAGTCCGCTATTCGGCTACACCTTC. Protein sequence: CASSLGSPLFGYTF.

This sequence joins TRBV6-6 and TRBJ1-5, with 7 nucleotides matching TRBD1. This CDR3 has 14 residues. The V and J ends lost 3 bases and 5 bases, in that order; junction bases with no gene match: 4. Germline lookup yields CDR1 MNHNY and CDR2 SVGAGI (reference sequence). The CDR3 loop is CASSYGTDHQPQHF. The CDR3 DNA sequence: TGTGCCAGCAGTTATGGGACAGACCATCAGCCCCAGCATTTT.

The V call is TRBV29-1, the J call TRBJ2-7; possibly TRBD1 for D (7 bases). Trimming stripped 0 bases from V and 5 bases from J, with 20 bases between. The CDR3 covers 16 residues. The germline gives CDR1 SQVTM, CDR2 ANQGSEA. The DNA of the CDR3 is TGCAGCGTTGAAGATCAGGGGGGTCAGGGCATCAACGAGCAGTACTTC. Protein: CSVEDQGGQGINEQYF.

J is TRBJ2-5 and V is TRBV4-1; D not resolved. The ends were cut back, 4 bases at V and 4 bases at J, with 16 bases in the middle. The CDR3 contains 15 residues. The V gene's germline CDR1 is MGHRA and CDR2 YSYEKL. Written as DNA, the CDR3 is TGCGCCAGCAGCCTCCTAACTTCAAAGGCAGAGACCCAGTACTTC. This gives the protein CASSLLTSKAETQYF.

The chain employs TRBV27 and TRBJ1-6; D perhaps matches TRBD1 (5 bases). CDR1 and CDR2 from the germline V gene are MNHEY and SMNVEV (reference sequence). V was pared by 7 bases and J by 10 bases, with 20 bases between. The CDR3 extends over 15 amino acids. For the CDR3, the DNA is TGTGCCAGCACTCTAAGCGTGGGGCCTGGGTCACCCCTCCACTTT. It codes for CASTLSVGPGSPLHF.

V and J are TRBV28 and TRBJ2-5; 7 bases match TRBD1. With V trimmed by 6 bases and J by 3 bases, 4 bases remained unmatched. The CDR3 covers 13 residues. CDR1 MDHEN and CDR2 SYDVKM come from the germline V gene. CDR3 amino acids: CASRMGQKETQYF. In nucleotides, the CDR3 is TGTGCCAGCAGAATGGGACAGAAAGAGACCCAGTACTTC.

The rearrangement links TRBV6-1 to TRBJ1-6, with D hard to call. Trimming shortened V by 3 bases and J by 0 bases, and 15 bases separated the two germline ends. This CDR3 comprises 18 residues. Germline CDR1 reads MNHNS; CDR2 reads SASEGT. CDR3 sequence reads: CASSDRFLESSYNSPLHF. As DNA, the CDR3 is TGTGCCAGCAGTGACCGCTTTTTGGAGAGCTCCTATAATTCACCCCTCCACTTT.

The chain links TRBV5-6 to TRBJ2-4; D unresolved. V was trimmed by 2 bases and J by 2 bases, leaving 8 bases between them. The CDR3 loop spans 14 amino acids. Germline CDR1 is SGHDT and CDR2 is YYEEEE. CDR3 region: CASSLWVTKNIQYF. The DNA of the CDR3 is TGTGCCAGCAGCTTATGGGTAACCAAAAACATTCAGTACTTC.

V usage is TRBV5-1 and J usage is TRBJ2-2; 12 bases are a match to TRBD1. CDR3 length equals 15 residues. The germline gives CDR1 SGHRS, CDR2 YFSETQ. V dropped 4 bases and J dropped 7; count of bases not matched to a gene: 5. CDR3: CASSPGTGGGGELFF. CDR3 in DNA: TGCGCCAGCAGCCCCGGGACAGGGGGCGGCGGGGAGCTGTTTTTT.

A word on this clone: In the same sample, other DNA sequences code for this CDR3. The rearrangement uses TRBV7-9 and TRBJ2-7; no clear D. V lost 5 bases to trimming and J lost 1 base, with 9 bases between them. CDR1 and CDR2 (germline): SEHNR, FQNEAQ (reference sequence). This CDR3 is 13 amino acids long. The CDR3 here is CASSTGSSYEQYF. The CDR3 nucleotides are TGTGCCAGCAGCACGGGCAGTTCCTACGAGCAGTACTTC.

The rearrangement links TRBV11-3 to TRBJ2-2; D is unresolved. CDR3 length: 17 amino acids. V was pared by 5 bases and J by 0 bases, with 16 bases between. The germline CDR1 and CDR2 sequences are SGHNT and YENEEA. For the CDR3, the DNA is TGTGCCAGCAGCCCAACTTCGACAATCGCGAACACCGGGGAGCTGTTTTTT. Translating it yields CASSPTSTIANTGELFF.

This chain links TRBV6-5 with TRBJ2-7; D may correspond to TRBD1 or TRBD2 (5 bases each). CDR1 MNHEY and CDR2 SVGAGI come from the germline V gene. The CDR3 is 13 amino acids. Between the trimmed V and J ends, which lost 4 bases and 3 bases, there was a span of 10 bases. The CDR3 sequence is CASSSGTRYEQYF. CDR3 DNA: TGTGCCAGCAGTTCCGGGACCCGCTACGAGCAGTACTTC.

V usage is TRBV2 and J usage is TRBJ2-7; 14 bases are shared with TRBD2. Germline V gene sequence: CDR1 SNHLY, CDR2 FYNNEI. This CDR3 has 15 amino acids. The junction had 9 bases not matched to a gene; V was cut back by 8 bases and J by 6 bases. The DNA for the CDR3 is TGTGCCAGCGGAACCCAAGGACTAGCGGGGGGCGAGCAGTACTTC. Residues: CASGTQGLAGGEQYF.

The gene calls are TRBV5-6 and TRBJ2-3; D is unclear. Germline V gene lookup returns CDR1 SGHDT and CDR2 YYEEEE. V dropped 0 bases and J dropped 6 bases, with 8 bases sitting between them. This CDR3 spans 13 amino acids. The CDR3 protein is CASSLAPGDTQYF. In DNA form, the CDR3 reads TGTGCCAGCAGCTTGGCCCCCGGGGATACGCAGTATTTT.

The rearrangement uses TRBV10-3 and TRBJ2-7; 14 bases map to TRBD2. CDR3 size: 16 residues. The V segment lost 7 bases and the J segment 4 bases; nucleotides outside the gene matches: 9. CDR1 is ENHRY, CDR2 SYGVKD, per germline. The CDR3 DNA follows: TGTGCCATCACCGGGACTAGCGGGAGCGGGGCGTACGAGCAGTACTTC. It specifies CAITGTSGSGAYEQYF.

The chain joins TRBV7-9 to TRBJ2-2; D call uncertain. Between the trimmed V and J ends, which lost 4 bases and 2 bases, there was a span of 5 bases. The CDR3 spans 13 residues. Germline loops: CDR1 SEHNR, CDR2 FQNEAQ (reference sequence). CDR3 residues: CASSWINTGELFF. The DNA of the CDR3 is TGTGCCAGCAGCTGGATCAACACCGGGGAGCTGTTTTTT. Full variable domain (outside the CDR3, taken from reference TRBV7-9 and TRBJ2-2): DTGVSQNPRHKITKRGQNVTFRCDPISEHNRLYWYRQTLGQGPEFLTYFQNEAQLEKSRLLSDRFSAERPKGSFSTLEIQRTEQGDSAMYLCASSWINTGELFFGEGSRLTVL.

This clone was detected once. The CDR3 protein is CASSPRLGGSYNEQFF. CDR3 nucleotides: TGTGCCAGCTCACCCCGGCTTGGCGGGAGTTACAATGAGCAGTTCTTC. V is TRBV18 and J is TRBJ2-1; 7 bases are shared with TRBD2. Germline V gives CDR1 KGHSH, CDR2 LQKENI. The V and J ends lost 3 bases and 4 bases, in that order; junction bases with no gene match: 9. There are 16 residues in the CDR3.

The CDR3 sequence: CASSFDISMNTEAFF. In DNA, the CDR3 is TGTGCCAGCAGTTTTGACATTAGCATGAACACTGAAGCTTTCTTT. V and J are TRBV28 and TRBJ1-1, with no clear D. Germline loops: CDR1 MDHEN, CDR2 SYDVKM. Between the trimmed V and J ends, which lost 3 bases and 0 bases, there was a span of 11 bases. The CDR3 runs to 15 residues.

V and J are TRBV7-2 and TRBJ2-3; TRBD2 aligns across 11 bases. The CDR3 extends over 17 amino acids. The germline gives CDR1 SGHTA, CDR2 FQGNSA. The V and J ends lost 5 bases and 4 bases, in that order; junction bases with no gene match: 11. CDR3 amino acids: CASSRPSSGRTADTQYF. In DNA, the CDR3 is TGTGCCAGCAGCCGACCTTCTAGCGGGAGGACGGCAGATACGCAGTATTTT.

The chain links TRBV25-1 to TRBJ2-2; D is tentatively TRBD1 or TRBD2 (6 bases each). V lost 7 bases to trimming and J lost 4 bases, with 13 bases between them. Per germline, CDR1 MGHDK and CDR2 SYGVNS. The CDR3 covers 14 residues. CDR3 sequence (DNA): TGTGCCAGCACCGGGGGCGGAGGCACCGGGGAGCTGTTTTTT. Protein sequence: CASTGGGGTGELFF. The full variable domain, in which reference TRBV25-1 and TRBJ2-2 provide the parts outside the CDR3, is EADIYQTPRYLVIGTGKKITLECSQTMGHDKMYWYQQDPGMELHLIHYSYGVNSTEKGDLSSESTVSRIRTEHFPLTLESARPSHTSQYLCASTGGGGTGELFFGEGSRLTVL.

J is TRBJ2-1 and V is TRBV6-5; TRBD2 agrees at 9 bases. Trimming cost V 10 bases and J 8 bases; bases outside gene matches: 12. Germline values: CDR1 MNHEY, CDR2 SVGAGI. The CDR3 spans 14 residues. As DNA, the CDR3 is TGTGCCACCTCGGGTAGCGGGAGTCTGTATGAGCAGTTCTTC. This gives the protein CATSGSGSLYEQFF.